This T cell receptor (beta chain) stems from a study of cytomegalovirus exposure and HLA in healthy donors. In the case of this clone: Its matching antigen is unknown.

General observations from the study: A later analysis by the authors found several of the most significant clusters apparently linked to common viral pathogens.

The PCR used 60 Vbeta and 13 Jbeta primers. Assay: immunoSEQ multiplex PCR; the TCRdb copy retains only in-frame clones and omits some. The profile shows 140,000 or so clones, roughly 80% of them singletons. Germline values: CDR1 GTSNPN, CDR2 SVGIG (reference sequence). The length of the CDR3 is 16 residues. Trimming took off 0 bases at V and 0 bases at J, with 12 bases between the two ends. The source of this sequence is a woman aged 30 to 39 in good health and CMV-seronegative. The sample consisted of PBMCs. The gene calls are TRBV30 and TRBJ2-1, with a tentative D call TRBD2 (5 bases). This CDR3 reads CAWSVLGFPSYNEQFF. CDR3 in DNA: TGTGCCTGGAGTGTACTAGGCTTCCCCTCCTACAATGAGCAGTTCTTC.